One TCR beta chain is described in this entry. TCRdb recomputed calls from the RT-PCR reads with MiXCR, one row per CDR3 protein. The table lists about 150,000 distinct CDR3 sequences, over 30% of them singletons, with 50% to 65% in the top ten. V shed 1 base and J shed 7 bases, with 12 bases lying between them. The CDR3 covers 14 residues. CDR1 SGHRS and CDR2 YFSETQ come from the germline V gene. This entry is derived from a study of patients and donors after allogeneic stem cell transplantation. The sample comprised blood, either unsorted or a sorted T cell fraction (not recorded which). The rearrangement uses TRBV5-1 and TRBJ2-1; perhaps TRBD2 as D (7 bases). This sequence was found in a human donor who was either an allogeneic HSCT recipient or a stem cell or donor lymphocyte infusion donor (not recorded which). It is not recorded whose cells these are; they may come from a transplant donor. CDR3 sequence: CASSLSGGPNEQFF. In nucleotides, the CDR3 is TGCGCCAGCAGCTTGTCGGGGGGCCCTAATGAGCAGTTCTTC. Drawing the rest from reference TRBV5-1 and TRBJ2-1, the complete variable domain is KAGVTQTPRYLIKTRGQQVTLSCSPISGHRSVSWYQQTPGQGLQFLFEYFSETQRNKGNFPGRFSGRQFSNSRSEMNVSTLELGDSALYLCASSLSGGPNEQFFGPGTRLTVL.